This T cell receptor (beta chain) was recovered during a study of cytomegalovirus exposure and HLA in healthy donors. Across the whole study: Around 78 million unique TCRs, all from HLA-typed donors, were included in an early release of the data.

CDR1 is MGHRA, CDR2 YSYEKL, per germline. J lost 5 bases, V lost 5 bases, and 14 bases had no gene match. The CDR3 is made up of 16 amino acids. Study-wide points: Among the most significant clusters, several appeared linked to common viral pathogens in a later analysis.

In regard to this clone: Antigen: not known.

The PCR had 60 Vbeta and 13 Jbeta primers. Assay used: immunoSEQ multiplex PCR; TCRdb lists only in-frame clones, some missing. The sample lists roughly 100,000 clones; 75% to 85% were seen once. This sequence was found in a young man in good health and CMV-seronegative. Sequences were obtained from PBMCs. The chain has TRBV4-1 and TRBJ2-7; 8 nucleotides align to TRBD2. The CDR3 spells CASSESTGTSIHEQYF. Here the CDR3 DNA reads TGCGCCAGCAGCGAAAGTACCGGGACTAGTATCCACGAGCAGTACTTC.